The 19 T cell receptor beta chains presented below share a single source sample, sequenced in a study of regulatory T cells in long-lasting Graves disease. For TCR beta, libraries came from iRepertoire HTBI primers and Arm-PCR of CDR3 regions. TCRdb reprocessed the multiplex PCR reads via MiXCR and lists one record per CDR3 protein. Altogether around 230,000 distinct CDR3 sequences are present, about 18% being singletons, with the ten largest covering 22%. As for time point: newly diagnosed GD, antithyroid drugs for less than 3 months. PBMC-extracted RNA yielded the TCR library. Here the sequenced sample was peripheral blood mononuclear cells (PBMCs), taken at new diagnosis, from a patient treated with antithyroid drugs. The receptors shown here come from a female donor with Graves disease.

The rearrangement joins TRBV3-1 to TRBJ1-1; perhaps TRBD1 as D (5 bases). Trimming pared 4 bases from V and 4 bases from J, leaving 10 bases between. This CDR3 region has 13 residues. Germline V lookup: CDR1 LGHDT, CDR2 YNNKEL (reference sequence). The CDR3 coding sequence is TGTGCCAGCAGCCTCATGCAGGGCACTGAAGCTTTCTTT. It codes for CASSLMQGTEAFF.

This clonotype was counted ten times or more. The gene calls are TRBV28 and TRBJ2-1, with D perhaps matching TRBD1 or TRBD2 (6 bases each). With 6 bases removed from V and 5 bases from J, the gap between germline ends came to 14 bases. Germline V gene lookup returns CDR1 MDHEN and CDR2 SYDVKM. The CDR3 is made up of 14 amino acids. The CDR3 region is CASSPYRGDNEQFF. The CDR3 DNA sequence: TGTGCCAGCAGCCCCTATAGGGGGGACAATGAGCAGTTCTTC.

The CDR3 bases are TGTGCCAGTAAGACAGGGTCGAACACCGGGGAGCTGTTTTTT. Amino acid sequence: CASKTGSNTGELFF. The chain recombines TRBV19 with TRBJ2-2, with 7 bases lining up with TRBD1. Germline V gene data show CDR1 as LNHDA and CDR2 as SQIVND (reference sequence). Losses at the gene ends were 7 bases for V and 0 bases for J; bases not matched to a gene: 2. This CDR3 has 14 amino acids.

This clonotype has at least ten counts. CDR3 DNA: TGTGCCAGCAGCGTAGGGACAGGGGGCGGAGATACGCAGTATTTT. It codes for CASSVGTGGGDTQYF. This rearrangement joins TRBV3-1 to TRBJ2-3; 12 bases match TRBD1. The CDR3 is 15 residues long. CDR1 and CDR2 from the germline V gene are LGHDT and YNNKEL (reference sequence). The ends lost 5 bases at V and 5 bases at J; junction bases unmatched: 5.

Details on this clonotype: Possible read error: a much larger clone is one base away. CDR3 protein: CSAPSSTGTGTLFYEQFF. CDR3 in DNA: TGCAGTGCCCCCTCTTCTACCGGGACAGGGACATTATTCTACGAGCAGTTCTTC. The chain has TRBV20-1 and TRBJ2-3, with 9 bases that match TRBD1. The J call could be wrong; TRBJ2-1 is a better fit for the DNA end. This CDR3 contains 18 residues. Germline V lookup: CDR1 DFQATT, CDR2 SNEGSKA (reference sequence).

This clonotype appeared once. With only one base between it and a far larger clone, this is likely a read error. This chain uses TRBV7-3 with TRBJ2-1; weak D call: TRBD1 (5 bases). Trimming left V 5 bases short and J 5 bases short, with 13 bases between. CDR1 and CDR2 from the germline V gene are SGHTA and FQGTGA. This CDR3 contains 14 residues. The CDR3: CASSQGRTDNEQFF. As DNA, the CDR3 is TGTGCCAGCAGCCAGGGAAGAACAGACAATGAGCAGTTCTTC.

There are a few counts of this clonotype. The chain carries TRBV14 and TRBJ1-2, with D possibly TRBD1 on 6 matching bases. Between the trimmed V and J ends, which lost 7 bases and 4 bases, there was a span of 19 bases. CDR1 and CDR2 (germline): SGHDN, FVKESK. This CDR3 contains 15 residues. The CDR3 DNA reads TGTGCCAGCAACCACCTCCGGGGGCCGGGCTATGGCTACACCTTC. This translates into CASNHLRGPGYGYTF.

At least ten counts were recorded for this clonotype. The rearrangement joins TRBV20-1 to TRBJ2-5; TRBD2 aligns across 13 bases. Looked up from germline, CDR1 is DFQATT and CDR2 is SNEGSKA (reference sequence). There are 16 residues in the CDR3. Unmatched junction bases numbered 13, after V lost 6 bases and J lost 6 bases. CDR3 sequence: CSALDRLAGGGQTQYF. For the CDR3, the DNA is TGCAGTGCCCTGGACAGACTAGCGGGAGGTGGACAGACCCAGTACTTC.

This clonotype was detected only a few times. The rearrangement links TRBV20-1 to TRBJ2-1, with 8 positions matching TRBD2. Losses at the gene ends were 2 bases for V and 3 bases for J; bases not matched to a gene: 3. The CDR3 sequence is 14 residues long. Germline CDR1 reads DFQATT; CDR2 reads SNEGSKA (reference sequence). In DNA, the CDR3 is TGCAGTGCTAGAATTAGCGGGATCTACAATGAGCAGTTCTTC. This sequence encodes CSARISGIYNEQFF.

The sample holds many counts of this clonotype. The V call is TRBV28, the J call TRBJ2-3; 9 bases agree with TRBD2. V was pared by 10 bases and J by 5 bases, with 25 bases of the junction left unmatched. The CDR3 consists of 19 residues. Germline CDR1 MDHEN, CDR2 SYDVKM. The CDR3 spells CANPRIPGRREGSVDTQYF. CDR3 bases: TGTGCCAACCCAAGAATTCCGGGGAGGCGGGAGGGCAGTGTAGATACGCAGTATTTT.

This clonotype was counted only a few times. The rearrangement links TRBV19 to TRBJ1-2, with 7 bases that match TRBD1. The CDR3 runs to 15 residues. J lost 3 bases, V lost 5 bases, and 9 bases had no gene match. Germline loops: CDR1 LNHDA, CDR2 SQIVND (reference sequence). The CDR3 DNA follows: TGTGCCAGTAGTGCCCCGACAGGGAGGGACTATGGCTACACCTTC. Protein: CASSAPTGRDYGYTF.

This clonotype was seen ten or more times. The chain joins TRBV7-9 to TRBJ2-7; tentatively, D is TRBD2 (5 bases). The CDR3 covers 14 residues. CDR1 is SEHNR and CDR2 is FQNEAQ in the germline V gene (reference sequence). V was shortened by 5 bases and J by 5 bases, with 16 bases between the two germline ends. The CDR3 spells CASSRPGFVDEQYF. Written as DNA, the CDR3 is TGTGCCAGCAGCCGCCCGGGGTTTGTAGACGAGCAGTACTTC.

This clonotype has ten or more counts. The rearrangement links TRBV28 to TRBJ2-7; D is uncertain. The ends were cut back, 3 bases at V and 0 bases at J, with 9 bases in the middle. Germline values: CDR1 MDHEN, CDR2 SYDVKM. The length of the CDR3 is 14 residues. CDR3 residues: CASSFLLGSYEQYF. CDR3 sequence (DNA): TGTGCCAGCAGTTTTCTTCTAGGCTCCTACGAGCAGTACTTC.

This clonotype has more than one count but fewer than ten. This chain links TRBV7-9 with TRBJ1-5, with 9 positions matching TRBD1. Germline values: CDR1 SEHNR, CDR2 FQNEAQ (reference sequence). This CDR3 region has 13 residues. Unmatched junction bases numbered 3, after V lost 6 bases and J lost 6 bases. CDR3 residues: CASSSTGGQPQHF. The CDR3, as DNA: TGTGCCAGCAGTTCGACAGGGGGTCAGCCCCAGCATTTT.

CDR3 DNA: TGCAGTGCTAGAAGGGACAGGAGCTCCTACGAGCAGTACTTC. Translation: CSARRDRSSYEQYF. The chain recombines TRBV20-1 with TRBJ2-7; TRBD1 matches 8 bases. The V gene's germline CDR1 is DFQATT and CDR2 SNEGSKA (reference sequence). The CDR3 spans 14 residues. J lost 0 bases, V lost 2 bases, and 3 bases had no gene match.

The sample holds many counts of this clonotype. The chain is built from TRBV11-3 and TRBJ2-1; D uncertain. Deletions cut 1 base from V and 7 bases from J, with 14 bases between. The CDR3 has 15 residues. Looked up from germline, CDR1 is SGHNT and CDR2 is YENEEA. CDR3: CASSLAFGEFNEQFF. CDR3 sequence (DNA): TGTGCCAGCAGCTTAGCATTTGGCGAGTTTAATGAGCAGTTCTTC.

This clonotype was detected ten times or more. The CDR3 reads CASSELQTGELFF. The CDR3 bases are TGTGCCAGCAGTGAATTACAAACCGGGGAGCTGTTTTTT. V and J are TRBV6-1 and TRBJ2-2; D unresolved. The CDR3 is 13 amino acids. Germline V gene data show CDR1 as MNHNS and CDR2 as SASEGT. V lost 2 bases, J lost 5 bases, and 6 bases lay in between.

Comments on this clonotype: With a much larger clone just one base away, this may be a read error. The rearrangement uses TRBV29-1 and TRBJ2-7, with D unclear. Trimming removed 5 bases at V and 6 bases at J, with 8 bases between. CDR1 and CDR2 (germline): SQVTM, ANQGSEA. There are 10 residues in the CDR3. CDR3 amino acids: CSVTNSEQYF. CDR3 in DNA: TGCAGCGTTACTAACAGCGAGCAGTACTTC.

On this clonotype: A much larger clone lies one base from this, so it may be a read error. The V and J genes are TRBV2 and TRBJ1-6; D unclear. Germline CDR1 and CDR2: SNHLY and FYNNEI. Deletions cut 6 bases from V and 6 bases from J, with 9 bases between. The CDR3 runs 13 residues. In DNA, the CDR3 is TGTGCCAGCAGGGTGGCTGTTAATTCACCCCTCCACTTT. Its translation is CASRVAVNSPLHF.